This T cell receptor (beta chain) appears in the sequencing data of a study of blood T cell repertoires in COVID-19 (dated by TCRdb to 2018 to 2020). Broadly, across the study: Samples covering the acute and convalescent phases of COVID-19 were provided by collaborators in the United States, Italy and Spain. Samples were obtained from the ongoing ImmuneRACE study (first 160 participants) and from some 1,300 subjects provided by 6 global collaborators. Where available, HLA class I and class II types were obtained from metadata supplied by the sample provider rather than from assay-based typing. The repertoires were made available in a free public database intended to serve as a resource for research on the immune response to SARS-CoV-2. The prospective study material was composed of cDNA or gDNA derived from T cells, B-cell-depleted T cells, or PBMCs. The dataset comprised deeply sampled blood TCRbeta repertoires from subjects exposed to, actively infected with, or recovered from COVID-19. The sample metadata nearly always contained a de-identified subject ID, COVID-19 status, age in years and sex. Study-level results and caveats: The quantity of clinical and demographic metadata differed by source and by participant and was supplied without curation.

This clone was seen a handful of times. Its antigen is not yet known. Per-base qualities were not stored, and no clone one base away is much larger. TCRbeta CDR3 regions were amplified from genomic DNA using the immunoSEQ Assay, a bias-controlled multiplex PCR. In the authors' own workflow: The number of nucleated cells in each sample was estimated by amplification of reference gene primers within the assay. To quantify the absolute abundance of each unique TCRbeta CDR3 rearrangement, sequence reads were collapsed and filtered. For each sample, productive Simpson clonality was calculated by taking the square root of Simpson's diversity index across productive rearrangements. The table comes from immuneACCESS by way of TCRdb, which keeps in-frame sequences with V and J called. Part of the clones is missing from these tables; in studies checked, under half for an unresolved V gene and the rest for unknown reasons. That table supplies the V and J calls and clone size; D and trimming were determined from the DNA. This sample has about 44,000 clones in its table, and roughly 84% of those were observed once. Of the sample, roughly 4.3% is held by the ten largest clones.

Each collaborating institution followed its own protocols to collect whole blood in K2EDTA tubes. For TCRbeta analysis, collaborators shipped samples as frozen whole blood, isolated PBMCs, or DNA extracted from either of those sample types. Between the V and J ends, shortened by 4 bases and 1 base respectively, the junction contains 20 bases. Inclusive of the bounding cysteine and phenylalanine, the CDR3 is 18 residues long. The entry retains the CDR3 DNA only, 54 bases that are in frame from base 1. According to the germline V gene, CDR1 reads SGHAT and CDR2 reads FQNNGV. The sample consisted of peripheral blood. This TCR derives from a woman in her sixties or seventies with acute or convalescent COVID-19. The receptor chain draws on TRBV11-2 and TRBJ1-3; the D gene is unclear. The sequence in DNA is TGTGCCAGCAGCTCGCGATCCGTTCGAACGATATCTGGAAACACCATATATTTT. It codes for CASSSRSVRTISGNTIYF.